This T cell receptor beta chain was identified during a study of T cells in narcolepsy. Whole-study context: Donors had narcolepsy type 1 or type 2, or were healthy controls.

TCRdb's copy holds only in-frame clones and misses some; the assay was immunoSEQ multiplex PCR. The sample lists about 30,000 clones; over 80% were seen once. Study conclusions and caveats: Autoreactive clone sequences were missing from some blood memory CD4+ repertoires. Same-patient CSF and blood CD4+ T cell clonotypes included HCRT-specific and TRIB2-specific autoreactive ones.

Notes on this clone: Its target is unknown.

Material: memory (CD45RA-) CD4+ T cells from blood. The TCR sequence derives from a human donor in good health.

CDR3: CASSEARSSPQHF. For the CDR3, the DNA is TGTGCCAGCAGTGAAGCGCGGTCATCGCCCCAGCATTTT. The chain employs TRBV6-5 and TRBJ1-5; the D is unclear. CDR3 length: 13 residues. The V gene lost 5 bases and the J gene lost 9 bases, with 14 bases spanning the gap. Germline V CDR1 and CDR2: MNHEY, SVGAGI.